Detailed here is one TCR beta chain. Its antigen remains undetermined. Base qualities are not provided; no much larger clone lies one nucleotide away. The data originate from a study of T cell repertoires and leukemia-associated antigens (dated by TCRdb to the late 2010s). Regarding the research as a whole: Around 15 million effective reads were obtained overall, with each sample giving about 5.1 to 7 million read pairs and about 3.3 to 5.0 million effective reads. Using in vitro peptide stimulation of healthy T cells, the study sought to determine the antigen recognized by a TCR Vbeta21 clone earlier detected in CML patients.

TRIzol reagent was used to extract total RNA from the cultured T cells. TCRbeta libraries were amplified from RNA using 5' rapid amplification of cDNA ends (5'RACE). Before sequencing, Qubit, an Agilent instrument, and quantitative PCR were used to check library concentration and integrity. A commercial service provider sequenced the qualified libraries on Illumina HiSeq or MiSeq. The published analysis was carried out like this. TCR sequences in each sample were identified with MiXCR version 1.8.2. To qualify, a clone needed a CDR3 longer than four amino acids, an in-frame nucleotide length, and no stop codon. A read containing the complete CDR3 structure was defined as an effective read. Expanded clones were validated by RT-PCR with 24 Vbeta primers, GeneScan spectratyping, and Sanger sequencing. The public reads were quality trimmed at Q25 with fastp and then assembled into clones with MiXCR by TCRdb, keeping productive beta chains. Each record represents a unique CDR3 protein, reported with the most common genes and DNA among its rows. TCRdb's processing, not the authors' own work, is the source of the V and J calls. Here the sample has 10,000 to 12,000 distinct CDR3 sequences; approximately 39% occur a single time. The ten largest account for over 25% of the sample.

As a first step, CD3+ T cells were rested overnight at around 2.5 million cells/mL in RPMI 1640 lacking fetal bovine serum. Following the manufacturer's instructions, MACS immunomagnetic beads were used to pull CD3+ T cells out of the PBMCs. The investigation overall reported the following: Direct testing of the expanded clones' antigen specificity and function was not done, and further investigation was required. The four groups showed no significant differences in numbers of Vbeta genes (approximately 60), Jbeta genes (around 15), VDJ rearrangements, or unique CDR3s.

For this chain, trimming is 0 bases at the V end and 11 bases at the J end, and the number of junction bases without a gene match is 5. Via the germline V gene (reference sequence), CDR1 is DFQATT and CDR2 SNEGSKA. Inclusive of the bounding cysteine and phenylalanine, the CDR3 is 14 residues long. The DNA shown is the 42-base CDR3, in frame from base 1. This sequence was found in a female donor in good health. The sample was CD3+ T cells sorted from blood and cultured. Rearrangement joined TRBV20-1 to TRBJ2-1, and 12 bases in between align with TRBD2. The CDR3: CSARDLTSGRKQFF. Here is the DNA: TGCAGTGCTAGAGATCTCACTAGCGGGAGGAAGCAGTTCTTC.